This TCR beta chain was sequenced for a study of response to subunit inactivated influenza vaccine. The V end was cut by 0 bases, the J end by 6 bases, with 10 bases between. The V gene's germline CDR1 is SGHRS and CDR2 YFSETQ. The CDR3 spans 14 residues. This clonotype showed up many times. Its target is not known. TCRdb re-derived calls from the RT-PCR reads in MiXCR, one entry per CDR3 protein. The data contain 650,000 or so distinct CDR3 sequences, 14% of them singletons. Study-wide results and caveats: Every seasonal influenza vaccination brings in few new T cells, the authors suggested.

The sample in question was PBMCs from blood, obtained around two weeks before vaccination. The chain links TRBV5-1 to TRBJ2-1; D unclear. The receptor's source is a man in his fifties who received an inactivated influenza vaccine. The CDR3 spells CASSLEKGFNEQFF. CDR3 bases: TGCGCCAGCAGCTTGGAGAAAGGTTTCAATGAGCAGTTCTTC.